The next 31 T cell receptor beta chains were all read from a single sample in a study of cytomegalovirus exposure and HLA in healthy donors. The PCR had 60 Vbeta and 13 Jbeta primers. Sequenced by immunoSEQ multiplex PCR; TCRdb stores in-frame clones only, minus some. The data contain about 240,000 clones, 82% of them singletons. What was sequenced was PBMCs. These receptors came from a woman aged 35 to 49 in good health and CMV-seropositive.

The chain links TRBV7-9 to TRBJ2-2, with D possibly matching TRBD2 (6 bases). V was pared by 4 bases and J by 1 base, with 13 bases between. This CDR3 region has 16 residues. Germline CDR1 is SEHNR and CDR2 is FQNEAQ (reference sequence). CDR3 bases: TGTGCCAGCAGCTGGGGGGACTGGATGAACACCGGGGAGCTGTTTTTT. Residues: CASSWGDWMNTGELFF.

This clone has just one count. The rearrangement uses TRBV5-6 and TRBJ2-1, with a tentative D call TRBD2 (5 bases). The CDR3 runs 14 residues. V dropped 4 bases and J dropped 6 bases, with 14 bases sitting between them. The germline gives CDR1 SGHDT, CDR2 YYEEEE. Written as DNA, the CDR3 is TGTGCCAGCAGCCAAGAGGGTTTTAGCAATGAGCAGTTCTTC. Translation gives CASSQEGFSNEQFF. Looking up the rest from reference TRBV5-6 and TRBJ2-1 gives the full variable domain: DAGVTQSPTHLIKTRGQQVTLRCSPKSGHDTVSWYQQALGQGPQFIFQYYEEEERQRGNFPDRFSGHQFPNYSSELNVNALLLGDSALYLCASSQEGFSNEQFFGPGTRLTVL.

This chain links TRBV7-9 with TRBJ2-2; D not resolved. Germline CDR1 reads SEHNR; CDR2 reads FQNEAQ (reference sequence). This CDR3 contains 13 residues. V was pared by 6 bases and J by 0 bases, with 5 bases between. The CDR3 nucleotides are TGTGCCAGCAGAGAGACGAACACCGGGGAGCTGTTTTTT. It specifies CASRETNTGELFF.

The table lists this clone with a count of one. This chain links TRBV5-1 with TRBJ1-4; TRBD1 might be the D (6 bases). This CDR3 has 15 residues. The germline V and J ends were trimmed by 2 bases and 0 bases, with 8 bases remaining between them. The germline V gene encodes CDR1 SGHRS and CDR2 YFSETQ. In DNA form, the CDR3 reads TGCGCCAGCAGCTTAGGACAGTCAACTAATGAAAAACTGTTTTTT. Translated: CASSLGQSTNEKLFF.

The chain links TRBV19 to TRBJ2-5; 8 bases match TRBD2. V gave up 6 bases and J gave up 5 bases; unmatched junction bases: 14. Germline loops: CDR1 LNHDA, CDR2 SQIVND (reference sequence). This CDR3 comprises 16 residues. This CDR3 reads CASSSGGGSTRETQYF. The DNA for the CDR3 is TGTGCCAGTAGCTCCGGGGGGGGCAGCACGCGGGAGACCCAGTACTTC.

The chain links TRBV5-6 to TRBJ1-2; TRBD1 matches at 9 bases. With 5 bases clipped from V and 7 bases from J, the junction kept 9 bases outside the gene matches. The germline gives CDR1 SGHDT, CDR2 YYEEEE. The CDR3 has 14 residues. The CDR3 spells CASSYGTGYSGYTF. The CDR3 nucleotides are TGTGCCAGCAGTTACGGGACAGGGTATAGTGGCTACACCTTC.

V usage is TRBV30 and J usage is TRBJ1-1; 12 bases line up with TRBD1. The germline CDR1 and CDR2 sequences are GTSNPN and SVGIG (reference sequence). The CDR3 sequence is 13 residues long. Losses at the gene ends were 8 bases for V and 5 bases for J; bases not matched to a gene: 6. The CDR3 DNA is TGTGCCGGGGACAGGGGGCAGGATACTGAAGCTTTCTTT. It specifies CAGDRGQDTEAFF. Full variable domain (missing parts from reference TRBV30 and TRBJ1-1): SQTIHQWPATLVQPVGSPLSLECTVEGTSNPNLYWYRQAAGRGLQLLFYSVGIGQISSEVPQNLSASRPQDRQFILSSKKLLLSDSGFYLCAGDRGQDTEAFFGQGTRLTVV.

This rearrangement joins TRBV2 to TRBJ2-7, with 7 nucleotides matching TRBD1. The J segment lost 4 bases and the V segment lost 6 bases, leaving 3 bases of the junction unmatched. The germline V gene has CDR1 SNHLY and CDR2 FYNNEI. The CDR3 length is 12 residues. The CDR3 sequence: CASRRGQYEQYF. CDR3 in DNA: TGTGCCAGCAGGAGGGGGCAGTACGAGCAGTACTTC.

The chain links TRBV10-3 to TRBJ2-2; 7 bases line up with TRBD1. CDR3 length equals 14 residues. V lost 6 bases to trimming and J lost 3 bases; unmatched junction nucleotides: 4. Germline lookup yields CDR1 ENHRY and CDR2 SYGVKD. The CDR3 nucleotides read TGTGCCATCAGCCGGGACAGAGACACCGGGGAGCTGTTTTTT. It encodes CAISRDRDTGELFF.

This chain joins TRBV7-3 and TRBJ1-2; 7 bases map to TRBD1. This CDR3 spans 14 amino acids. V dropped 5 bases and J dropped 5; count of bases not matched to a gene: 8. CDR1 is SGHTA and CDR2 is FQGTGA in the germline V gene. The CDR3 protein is CASSDSGQNYGYTF. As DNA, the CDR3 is TGTGCCAGCAGCGATTCGGGACAGAATTATGGCTACACCTTC. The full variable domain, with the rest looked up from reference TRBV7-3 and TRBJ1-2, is GAGVSQTPSNKVTEKGKYVELRCDPISGHTALYWYRQSLGQGPEFLIYFQGTGAADDSGLPNDRFFAVRPEGSVSTLKIQRTERGDSAVYLCASSDSGQNYGYTFGSGTRLTVV.

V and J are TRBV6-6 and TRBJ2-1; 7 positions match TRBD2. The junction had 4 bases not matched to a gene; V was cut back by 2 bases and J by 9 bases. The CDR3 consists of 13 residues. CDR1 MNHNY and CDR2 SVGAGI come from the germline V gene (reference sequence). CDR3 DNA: TGTGCCAGCAGTTACGGGGAGGGTGGTGAGCAGTTCTTC. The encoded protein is CASSYGEGGEQFF.

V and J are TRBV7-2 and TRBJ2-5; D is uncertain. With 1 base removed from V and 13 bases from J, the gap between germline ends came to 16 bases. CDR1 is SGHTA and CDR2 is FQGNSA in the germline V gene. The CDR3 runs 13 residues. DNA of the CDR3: TGTGCCAGCAGCTTAGGCGGCAGCATGGAACTGTACTTC. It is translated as CASSLGGSMELYF. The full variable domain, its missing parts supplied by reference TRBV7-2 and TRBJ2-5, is GAGVSQSPSNKVTEKGKDVELRCDPISGHTALYWYRQSLGQGLEFLIYFQGNSAPDKSGLPSDRFSAERTGGSVSTLTIQRTQQEDSAVYLCASSLGGSMELYFGPGTRLLVL.

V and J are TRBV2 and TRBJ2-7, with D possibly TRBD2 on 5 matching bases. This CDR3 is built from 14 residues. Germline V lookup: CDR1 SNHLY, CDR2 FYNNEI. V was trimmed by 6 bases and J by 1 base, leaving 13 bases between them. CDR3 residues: CASRATSSSYEQYF. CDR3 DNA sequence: TGTGCCAGCAGGGCCACTAGTAGTTCCTACGAGCAGTACTTC. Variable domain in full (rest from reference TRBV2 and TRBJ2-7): EPEVTQTPSHQVTQMGQEVILRCVPISNHLYFYWYRQILGQKVEFLVSFYNNEISEKSEIFDDQFSVERPDGSNFTLKIRSTKLEDSAMYFCASRATSSSYEQYFGPGTRLTVT.

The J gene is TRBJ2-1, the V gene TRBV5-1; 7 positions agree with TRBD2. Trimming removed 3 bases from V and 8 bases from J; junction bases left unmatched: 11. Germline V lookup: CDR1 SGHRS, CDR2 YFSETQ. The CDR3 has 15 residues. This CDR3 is CASSSLAVGTDEQFF. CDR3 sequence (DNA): TGCGCCAGCAGCTCCCTAGCGGTGGGAACCGATGAGCAGTTCTTC. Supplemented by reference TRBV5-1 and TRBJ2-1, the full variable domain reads KAGVTQTPRYLIKTRGQQVTLSCSPISGHRSVSWYQQTPGQGLQFLFEYFSETQRNKGNFPGRFSGRQFSNSRSEMNVSTLELGDSALYLCASSSLAVGTDEQFFGPGTRLTVL.

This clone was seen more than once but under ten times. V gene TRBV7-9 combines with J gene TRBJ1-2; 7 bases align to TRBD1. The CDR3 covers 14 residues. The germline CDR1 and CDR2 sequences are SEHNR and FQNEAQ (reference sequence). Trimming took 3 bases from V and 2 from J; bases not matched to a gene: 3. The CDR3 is CASSLGTANYGYTF. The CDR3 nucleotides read TGTGCCAGCAGCTTGGGGACAGCAAACTATGGCTACACCTTC. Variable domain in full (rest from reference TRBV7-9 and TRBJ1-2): DTGVSQNPRHKITKRGQNVTFRCDPISEHNRLYWYRQTLGQGPEFLTYFQNEAQLEKSRLLSDRFSAERPKGSFSTLEIQRTEQGDSAMYLCASSLGTANYGYTFGSGTRLTVV.

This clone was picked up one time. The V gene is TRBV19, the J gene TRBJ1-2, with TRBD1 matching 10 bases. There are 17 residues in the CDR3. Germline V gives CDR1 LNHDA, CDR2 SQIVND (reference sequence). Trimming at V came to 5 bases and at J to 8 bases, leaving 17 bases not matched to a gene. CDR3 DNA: TGTGCCAGTAGTCCCCTCGTGGGGGACAGGGGTGTCCGAGGCTACACCTTC. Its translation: CASSPLVGDRGVRGYTF.

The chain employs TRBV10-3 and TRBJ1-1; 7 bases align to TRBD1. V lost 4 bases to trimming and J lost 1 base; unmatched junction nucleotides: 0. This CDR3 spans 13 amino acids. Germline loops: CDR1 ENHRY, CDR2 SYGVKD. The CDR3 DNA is TGTGCCATCAGTGGGACAGGGAACACTGAAGCTTTCTTT. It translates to CAISGTGNTEAFF.

CDR3 in DNA: TGTGCCAGCAGCCCAGACCTAGCGGGCACAGATACGCAGTATTTT. Encoded protein: CASSPDLAGTDTQYF. The chain combines TRBV7-9 with TRBJ2-3; 7 positions match TRBD2. V lost 5 bases, J lost 1 base, and 6 bases stayed unmatched. Germline CDR1 SEHNR, CDR2 FQNEAQ (reference sequence). This CDR3 is built from 15 residues.

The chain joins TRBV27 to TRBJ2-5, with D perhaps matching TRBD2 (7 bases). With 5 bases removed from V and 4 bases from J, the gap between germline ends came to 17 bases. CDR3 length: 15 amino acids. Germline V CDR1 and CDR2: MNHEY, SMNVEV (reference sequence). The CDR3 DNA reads TGTGCCAGCAGTCCCCGGGGGGCACGGGGAGAGACCCAGTACTTC. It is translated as CASSPRGARGETQYF.

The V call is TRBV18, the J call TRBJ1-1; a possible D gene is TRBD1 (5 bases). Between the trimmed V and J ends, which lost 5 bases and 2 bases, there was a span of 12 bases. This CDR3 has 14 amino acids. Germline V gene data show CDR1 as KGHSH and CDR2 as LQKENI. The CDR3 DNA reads TGTGCCAGCTCAGGGGTACAGGCTAACACTGAAGCTTTCTTT. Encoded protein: CASSGVQANTEAFF.

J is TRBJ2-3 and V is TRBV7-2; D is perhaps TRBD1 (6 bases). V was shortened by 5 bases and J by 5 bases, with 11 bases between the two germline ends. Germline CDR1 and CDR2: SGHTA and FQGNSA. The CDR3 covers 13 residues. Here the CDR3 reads CASSLLGGDTQYF. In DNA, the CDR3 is TGTGCCAGCAGCCTCCTAGGGGGAGATACGCAGTATTTT.

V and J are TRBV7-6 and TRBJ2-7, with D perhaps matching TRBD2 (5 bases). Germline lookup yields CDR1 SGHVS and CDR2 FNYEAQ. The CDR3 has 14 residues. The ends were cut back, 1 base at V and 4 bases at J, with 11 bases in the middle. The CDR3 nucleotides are TGTGCCAGCAGCTTAGGGAGCGGCGTTTACGAGCAGTACTTC. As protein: CASSLGSGVYEQYF. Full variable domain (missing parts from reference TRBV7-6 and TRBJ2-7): GAGVSQSPRYKVTKRGQDVALRCDPISGHVSLYWYRQALGQGPEFLTYFNYEAQQDKSGLPNDRFSAERPEGSISTLTIQRTEQRDSAMYRCASSLGSGVYEQYFGPGTRLTVT.

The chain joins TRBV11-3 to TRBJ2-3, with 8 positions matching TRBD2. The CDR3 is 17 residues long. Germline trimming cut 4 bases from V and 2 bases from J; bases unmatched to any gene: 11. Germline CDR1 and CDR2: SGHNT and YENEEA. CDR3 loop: CASSSGLEGGHTDTQYF. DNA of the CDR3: TGTGCCAGCAGCTCGGGACTAGAGGGAGGACACACAGATACGCAGTATTTT.

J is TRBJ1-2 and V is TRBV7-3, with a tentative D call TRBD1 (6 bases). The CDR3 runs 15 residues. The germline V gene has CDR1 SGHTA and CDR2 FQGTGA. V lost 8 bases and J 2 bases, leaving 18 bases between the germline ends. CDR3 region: CASAQEGRGNYGYTF. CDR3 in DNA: TGTGCCAGCGCGCAGGAGGGGAGGGGGAACTATGGCTACACCTTC.

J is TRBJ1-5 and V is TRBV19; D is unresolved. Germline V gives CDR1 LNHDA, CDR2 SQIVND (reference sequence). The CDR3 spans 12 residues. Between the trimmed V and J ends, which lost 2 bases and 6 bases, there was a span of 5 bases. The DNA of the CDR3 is TGTGCCAGTAGTATATTCGGTCAGCCCCAGCATTTT. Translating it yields CASSIFGQPQHF.

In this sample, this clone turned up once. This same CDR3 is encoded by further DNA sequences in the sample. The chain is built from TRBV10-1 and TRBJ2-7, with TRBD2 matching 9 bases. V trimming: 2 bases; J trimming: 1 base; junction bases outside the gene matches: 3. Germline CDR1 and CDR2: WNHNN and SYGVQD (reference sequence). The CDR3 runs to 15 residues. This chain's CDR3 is CASSEGLAGSYEQYF. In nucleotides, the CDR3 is TGCGCCAGCAGTGAGGGCCTAGCGGGGTCCTACGAGCAGTACTTC.

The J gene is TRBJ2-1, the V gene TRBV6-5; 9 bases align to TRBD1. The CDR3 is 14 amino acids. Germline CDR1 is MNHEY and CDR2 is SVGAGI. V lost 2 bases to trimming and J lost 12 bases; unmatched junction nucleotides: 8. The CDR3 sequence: CASSYQDRGSGQFF. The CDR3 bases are TGTGCCAGCAGTTACCAGGACAGGGGAAGTGGGCAGTTCTTC.

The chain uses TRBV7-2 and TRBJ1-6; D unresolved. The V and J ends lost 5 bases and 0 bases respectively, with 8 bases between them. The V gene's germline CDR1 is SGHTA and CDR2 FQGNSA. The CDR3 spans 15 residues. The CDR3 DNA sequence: TGTGCCAGCAGCATACGTAGCTCCTATAATTCACCCCTCCACTTT. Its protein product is CASSIRSSYNSPLHF.

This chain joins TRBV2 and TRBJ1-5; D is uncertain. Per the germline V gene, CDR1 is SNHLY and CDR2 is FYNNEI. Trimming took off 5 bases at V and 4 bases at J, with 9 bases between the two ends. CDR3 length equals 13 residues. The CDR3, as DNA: TGTGCCAGCAGTAAGGGAGAAAATCAGCCCCAGCATTTT. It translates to CASSKGENQPQHF.

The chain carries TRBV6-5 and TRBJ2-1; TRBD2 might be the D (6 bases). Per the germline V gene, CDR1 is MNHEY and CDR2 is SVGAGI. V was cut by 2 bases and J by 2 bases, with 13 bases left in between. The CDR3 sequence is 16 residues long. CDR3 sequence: CASSYRTGVAYNEQFF. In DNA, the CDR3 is TGTGCCAGCAGTTACCGCACGGGGGTGGCCTACAATGAGCAGTTCTTC.

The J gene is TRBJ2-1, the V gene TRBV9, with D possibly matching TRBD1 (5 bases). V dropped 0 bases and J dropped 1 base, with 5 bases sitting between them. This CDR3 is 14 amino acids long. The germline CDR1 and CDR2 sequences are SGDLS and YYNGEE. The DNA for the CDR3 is TGTGCCAGCAGCGTAGGACAGTCCTACAATGAGCAGTTCTTC. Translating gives CASSVGQSYNEQFF.